Each of the 2 T cell receptor beta chains below was sequenced from the same sample in a study of blood T cell repertoires in COVID-19. Using immunoSEQ multiplex PCR, the repertoire was profiled, and TCRdb retains in-frame clones only, with some absent. The table includes about 150,000 clones, 76% detected once. What was sequenced was peripheral blood. These receptors all come from a woman over 75 with acute or convalescent COVID-19.

The chain couples TRBV30 to TRBJ1-1; D perhaps matches TRBD1 (5 bases). V lost 7 bases to trimming and J lost 3 bases, with 15 bases between them. CDR1 is GTSNPN, CDR2 SVGIG, per germline (reference sequence). The CDR3 runs 13 residues. CDR3: CASRVGRDTEAFF. The CDR3 DNA follows: TGTGCCTCCCGAGTAGGCAGGGACACTGAAGCTTTCTTT.

The CDR3 DNA reads TGTGCCACCAGTGATTTCTTTTATGGCTACACCTTC. Translation: CATSDFFYGYTF. The chain employs TRBV24-1 and TRBJ1-2, with unresolved D. The CDR3 consists of 12 residues. Germline V gives CDR1 KGHDR, CDR2 SFDVKD. V was clipped by 1 base and J by 5 bases, with 4 bases between them.